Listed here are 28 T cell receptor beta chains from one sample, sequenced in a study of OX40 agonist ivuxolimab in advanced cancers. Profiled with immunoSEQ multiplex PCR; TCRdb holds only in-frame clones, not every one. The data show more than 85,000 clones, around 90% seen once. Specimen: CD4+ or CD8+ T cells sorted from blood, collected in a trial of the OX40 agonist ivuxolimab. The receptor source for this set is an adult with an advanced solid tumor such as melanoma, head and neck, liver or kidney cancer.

CDR3 protein: CAWAWGRQSTEAFF. Written as DNA, the CDR3 is TGTGCCTGGGCCTGGGGCAGGCAGTCCACTGAAGCTTTCTTT. The rearrangement uses TRBV30 and TRBJ1-1, with D perhaps TRBD1 (5 bases). The CDR3 sequence is 14 residues long. V was trimmed by 5 bases and J by 4 bases, leaving 17 bases between them. Germline lookup yields CDR1 GTSNPN and CDR2 SVGIG (reference sequence).

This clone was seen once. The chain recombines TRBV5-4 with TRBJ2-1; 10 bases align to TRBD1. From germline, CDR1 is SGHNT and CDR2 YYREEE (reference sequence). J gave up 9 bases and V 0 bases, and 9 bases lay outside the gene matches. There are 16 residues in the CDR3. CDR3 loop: CASSLELGQGIGEQFF. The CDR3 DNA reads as TGTGCCAGCAGCTTGGAGTTGGGACAGGGGATAGGTGAGCAGTTCTTC.

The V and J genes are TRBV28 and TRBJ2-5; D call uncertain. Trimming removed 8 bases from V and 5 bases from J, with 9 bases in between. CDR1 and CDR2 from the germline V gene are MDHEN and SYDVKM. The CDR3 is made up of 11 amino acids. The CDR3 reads CASVLGETQYF. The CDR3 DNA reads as TGTGCCAGCGTCTTAGGGGAGACCCAGTACTTC.

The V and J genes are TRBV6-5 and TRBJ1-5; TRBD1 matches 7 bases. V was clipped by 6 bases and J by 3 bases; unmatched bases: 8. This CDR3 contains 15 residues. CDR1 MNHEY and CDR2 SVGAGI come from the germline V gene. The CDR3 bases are TGTGCCAGCAGAGCCGGGACAGTCGACAATCAGCCCCAGCATTTT. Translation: CASRAGTVDNQPQHF.

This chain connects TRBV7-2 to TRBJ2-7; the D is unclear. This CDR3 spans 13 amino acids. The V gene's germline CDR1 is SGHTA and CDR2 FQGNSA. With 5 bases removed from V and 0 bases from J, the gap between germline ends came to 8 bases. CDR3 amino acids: CASSQVSSYEQYF. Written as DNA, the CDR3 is TGTGCCAGCAGCCAAGTGAGCTCCTACGAGCAGTACTTC.

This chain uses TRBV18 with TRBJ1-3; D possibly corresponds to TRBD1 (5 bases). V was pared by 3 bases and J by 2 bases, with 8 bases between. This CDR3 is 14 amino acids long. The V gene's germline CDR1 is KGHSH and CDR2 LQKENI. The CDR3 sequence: CASSPGEAGNTIYF. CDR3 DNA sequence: TGTGCCAGCTCACCGGGGGAGGCTGGAAACACCATATATTTT.

The CDR3 DNA reads TGTGCCAGCAGCTTATATACCGAGCAGTACTTC. Its protein is CASSLYTEQYF. The chain links TRBV7-2 to TRBJ2-7; D uncertain. The CDR3 has 11 amino acids. The germline V and J ends were trimmed by 2 bases and 6 bases, with 5 bases remaining between them. Germline V gives CDR1 SGHTA, CDR2 FQGNSA.

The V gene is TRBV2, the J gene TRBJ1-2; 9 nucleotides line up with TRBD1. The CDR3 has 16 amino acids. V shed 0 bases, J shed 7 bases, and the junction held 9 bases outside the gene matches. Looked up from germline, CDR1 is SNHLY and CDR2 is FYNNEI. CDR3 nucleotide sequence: TGTGCCAGCAGTGAAGCGCCGACAGGGGGGATCTCTGGCTACACCTTC. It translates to CASSEAPTGGISGYTF.

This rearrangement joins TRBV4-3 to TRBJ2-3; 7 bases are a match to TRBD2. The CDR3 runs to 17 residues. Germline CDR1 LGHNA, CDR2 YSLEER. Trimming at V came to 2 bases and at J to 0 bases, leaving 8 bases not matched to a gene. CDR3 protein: CASSQQAGGRSTDTQYF. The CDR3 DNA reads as TGCGCCAGCAGCCAACAGGCCGGGGGGAGAAGCACAGATACGCAGTATTTT.

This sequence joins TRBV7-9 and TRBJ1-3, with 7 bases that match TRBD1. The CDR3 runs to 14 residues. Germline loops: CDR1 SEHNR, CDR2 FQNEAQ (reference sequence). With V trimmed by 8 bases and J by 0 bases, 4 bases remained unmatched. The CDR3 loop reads CASARGASGNTIYF. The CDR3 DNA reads TGTGCCAGCGCCAGGGGGGCCTCTGGAAACACCATATATTTT.

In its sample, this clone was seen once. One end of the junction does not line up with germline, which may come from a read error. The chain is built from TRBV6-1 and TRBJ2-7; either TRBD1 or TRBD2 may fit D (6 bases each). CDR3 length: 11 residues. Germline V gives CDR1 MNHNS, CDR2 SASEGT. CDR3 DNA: TGTGCCAGCAGTGGAGGGGGGATCCGGAACTTC. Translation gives CASSGGGIRNF.

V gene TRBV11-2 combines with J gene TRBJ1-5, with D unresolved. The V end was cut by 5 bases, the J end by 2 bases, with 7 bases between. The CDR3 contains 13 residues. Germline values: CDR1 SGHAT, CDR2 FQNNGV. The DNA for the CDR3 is TGTGCCAGCAGCGTTCAGGGCAATCAGCCCCAGCATTTT. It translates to CASSVQGNQPQHF.

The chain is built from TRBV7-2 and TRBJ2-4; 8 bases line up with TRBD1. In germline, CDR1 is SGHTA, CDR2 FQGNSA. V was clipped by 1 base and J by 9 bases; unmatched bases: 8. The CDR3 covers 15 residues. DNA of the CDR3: TGTGCCAGCAGCTTAGATGGACAGGGATGGGCCATTCAGTACTTC. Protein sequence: CASSLDGQGWAIQYF.

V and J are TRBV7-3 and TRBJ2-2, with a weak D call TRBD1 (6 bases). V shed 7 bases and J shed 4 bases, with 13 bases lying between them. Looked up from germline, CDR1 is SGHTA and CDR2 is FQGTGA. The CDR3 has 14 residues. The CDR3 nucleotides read TGTGCCAGCAAGCAGGGGTCGGGCACCGGGGAGCTGTTTTTT. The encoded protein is CASKQGSGTGELFF.

DNA for the CDR3: TGTGCCAGCAGCTTACCTCCTCCGGGACAGAAAATCAATCAGCCCCAGCATTTT. Amino acids: CASSLPPPGQKINQPQHF. The chain links TRBV5-5 to TRBJ1-5; 7 nucleotides line up with TRBD1. The CDR3 contains 18 residues. J was trimmed by 3 bases and V by 2 bases; bases with no gene match: 14. The germline V gene encodes CDR1 SGHKS and CDR2 YYEKEE (reference sequence).

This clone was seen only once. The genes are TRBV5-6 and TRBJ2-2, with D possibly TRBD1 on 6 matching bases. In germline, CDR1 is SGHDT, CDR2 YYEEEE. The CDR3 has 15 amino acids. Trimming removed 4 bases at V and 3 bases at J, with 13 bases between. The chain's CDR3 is CASSTVAGDTGELFF. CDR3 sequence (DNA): TGTGCCAGCAGCACGGTGGCAGGGGACACCGGGGAGCTGTTTTTT.

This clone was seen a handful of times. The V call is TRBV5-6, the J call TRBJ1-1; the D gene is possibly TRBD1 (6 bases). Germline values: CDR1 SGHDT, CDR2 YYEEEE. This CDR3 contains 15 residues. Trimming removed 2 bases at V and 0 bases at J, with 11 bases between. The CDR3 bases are TGTGCCAGCAGCTTACAGGGAAGACTGAACACTGAAGCTTTCTTT. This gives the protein CASSLQGRLNTEAFF.

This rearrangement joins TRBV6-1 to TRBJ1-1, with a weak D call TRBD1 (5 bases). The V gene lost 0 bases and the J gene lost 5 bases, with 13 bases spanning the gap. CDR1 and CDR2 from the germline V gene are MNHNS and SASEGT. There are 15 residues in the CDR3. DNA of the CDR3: TGTGCCAGCAGTGAAGCGAGCGTGGGGGAAACTGAAGCTTTCTTT. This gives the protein CASSEASVGETEAFF.

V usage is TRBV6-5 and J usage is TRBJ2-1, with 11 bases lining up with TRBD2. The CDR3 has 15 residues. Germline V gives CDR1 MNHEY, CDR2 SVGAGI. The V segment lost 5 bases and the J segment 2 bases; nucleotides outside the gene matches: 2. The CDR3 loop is CASSRTSGPYNEQFF. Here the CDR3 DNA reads TGTGCCAGCAGTCGGACTAGCGGGCCCTACAATGAGCAGTTCTTC.

CDR3 amino acids: CASSINTGGVNTEAFF. The CDR3 bases are TGCGCCAGCAGCATAAACACAGGGGGGGTGAACACTGAAGCTTTCTTT. The chain employs TRBV5-1 and TRBJ1-1; 8 bases map to TRBD1. The CDR3 is made up of 16 amino acids. V lost 4 bases, J lost 0 bases, and 8 bases stayed unmatched. Germline CDR1 and CDR2: SGHRS and YFSETQ.

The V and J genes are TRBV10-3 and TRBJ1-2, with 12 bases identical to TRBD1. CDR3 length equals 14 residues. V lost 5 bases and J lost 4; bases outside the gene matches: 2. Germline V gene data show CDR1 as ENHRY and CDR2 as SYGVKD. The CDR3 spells CAISPGQGAYGYTF. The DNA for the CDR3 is TGTGCCATCAGTCCGGGACAGGGGGCCTATGGCTACACCTTC.

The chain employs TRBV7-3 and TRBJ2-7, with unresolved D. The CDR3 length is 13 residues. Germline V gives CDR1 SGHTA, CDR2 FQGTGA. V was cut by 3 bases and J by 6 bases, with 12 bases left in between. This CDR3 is CASSFSPNSEQYF. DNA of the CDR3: TGTGCCAGCAGCTTCTCACCGAATTCCGAGCAGTACTTC.

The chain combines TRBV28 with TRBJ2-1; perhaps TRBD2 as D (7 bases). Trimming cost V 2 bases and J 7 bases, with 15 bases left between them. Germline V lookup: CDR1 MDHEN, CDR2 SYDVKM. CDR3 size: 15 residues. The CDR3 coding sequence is TGTGCCAGCAGTTTACCCTCCGGGGGGCGAAATGAGCAGTTCTTC. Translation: CASSLPSGGRNEQFF.

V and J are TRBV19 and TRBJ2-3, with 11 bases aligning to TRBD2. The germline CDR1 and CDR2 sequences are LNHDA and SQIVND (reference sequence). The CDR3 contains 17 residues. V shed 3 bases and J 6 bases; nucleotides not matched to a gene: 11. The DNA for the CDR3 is TGTGCCAGTAGTATCCGGCTAGCGGGGGGCCCTGGGGATACGCAGTATTTT. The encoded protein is CASSIRLAGGPGDTQYF.

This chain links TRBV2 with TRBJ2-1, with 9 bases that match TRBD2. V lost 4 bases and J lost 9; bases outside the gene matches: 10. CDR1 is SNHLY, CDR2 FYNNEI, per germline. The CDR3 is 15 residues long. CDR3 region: CASSGAGGPVGEQFF. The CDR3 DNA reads TGTGCCAGCAGTGGGGCGGGGGGGCCGGTCGGTGAGCAGTTCTTC. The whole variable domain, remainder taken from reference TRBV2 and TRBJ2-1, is EPEVTQTPSHQVTQMGQEVILRCVPISNHLYFYWYRQILGQKVEFLVSFYNNEISEKSEIFDDQFSVERPDGSNFTLKIRSTKLEDSAMYFCASSGAGGPVGEQFFGPGTRLTVL.

CDR3 coding DNA: TGTGCCAGCAGTCCGGGACCTAACTATGGCTACACCTTC. Translating it yields CASSPGPNYGYTF. The chain has TRBV6-5 and TRBJ1-2, with TRBD1 as a possible D gene (5 bases). Looked up from germline, CDR1 is MNHEY and CDR2 is SVGAGI. V lost 5 bases, J lost 0 bases, and 7 bases lay in between. CDR3 length: 13 amino acids.

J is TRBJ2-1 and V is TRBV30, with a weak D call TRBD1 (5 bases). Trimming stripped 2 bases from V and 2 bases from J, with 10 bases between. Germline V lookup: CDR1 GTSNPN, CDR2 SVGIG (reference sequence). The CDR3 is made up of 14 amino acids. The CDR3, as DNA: TGTGCCTGGAGTCCAGGGTTGCCCTACAATGAGCAGTTCTTC. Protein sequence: CAWSPGLPYNEQFF.

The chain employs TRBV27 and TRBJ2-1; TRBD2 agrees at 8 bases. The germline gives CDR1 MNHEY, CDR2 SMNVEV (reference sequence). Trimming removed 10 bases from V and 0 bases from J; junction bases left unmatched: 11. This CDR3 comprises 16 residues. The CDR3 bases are TGTGCCACCTGGGGGTTAGCGGGGAGCTCCTACAATGAGCAGTTCTTC. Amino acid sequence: CATWGLAGSSYNEQFF.